The sequence of this T cell receptor (beta chain) was determined in a study of T cells in Graves' hyperthyroidism and ophthalmopathy. Study information: Before treatment of any kind, peripheral blood was taken at initial diagnosis. Study-wide findings and caveats: Separation of ophthalmopathy from stable hyperthyroidism was achieved by a 13 V-J model.

RNA transcripts gave rise to amplified TCR beta CDR3 regions. HTBI primers were the set used in a first-round RT-PCR of the TCR CDR3. MiXCR, run by TCRdb on the multiplex PCR reads, gives a single entry per CDR3 protein. The sample has 200,000 to 300,000 distinct CDR3 sequences, around 24% seen once; the top ten hold about a third. Trimming pared 5 bases from V and 0 bases from J, leaving 13 bases between. The CDR3 runs 15 residues. For this clonotype: What it recognizes is unknown.

Uncontrolled infection, other autoimmune disease, pregnancy or lactation disqualified patients from enrolment. The sample comprised blood. This TCR was sampled from a woman aged 40 to 49 with Graves' ophthalmopathy. The rearrangement uses TRBV12-3 or TRBV12-4 and TRBJ1-1; D possibly corresponds to TRBD1 (6 bases). The CDR3 coding sequence is TGTGCCAGCAGTCAGACAGGACCTATGAACACTGAAGCTTTCTTT. Amino acids: CASSQTGPMNTEAFF.